Each of the 24 T cell receptor beta chains below was sequenced from the same sample in a study of blood T cell repertoires in COVID-19. Libraries were prepared by immunoSEQ multiplex PCR; TCRdb keeps only in-frame clonotypes and omits some of them. Seen here are about 98,000 clones, about 85% observed once, and the top ten hold approximately 2%. The sequenced sample was peripheral blood. The receptors were sampled from a man in his forties or fifties with active COVID-19.

The gene calls are TRBV5-1 and TRBJ2-6; D not resolved. CDR1 and CDR2 from the germline V gene are SGHRS and YFSETQ. The CDR3 contains 14 residues. Trimming removed 6 bases from V and 0 bases from J, with 7 bases in between. This CDR3 reads CASKISSGANVLTF. As DNA, the CDR3 is TGCGCCAGCAAAATTAGCTCTGGGGCCAACGTCCTGACTTTC.

This chain uses TRBV3-1 (or the pseudogene TRBV3-2) with TRBJ2-5, with D possibly matching TRBD1 (5 bases). The CDR3 is 14 residues long. Trimming stripped 4 bases from V and 3 bases from J, with 12 bases between. The germline gives CDR1 LGHDT, CDR2 YNNKEL (reference sequence). The CDR3 sequence: CASSLNDRKETQYF. DNA for the CDR3: TGTGCCAGCAGCCTGAACGACAGAAAAGAGACCCAGTACTTC.

The CDR3 sequence: CASSLKGRGRFF. CDR3 nucleotides: TGTGCCAGCAGCTTGAAGGGGCGGGGTCGCTTCTTC. This chain links TRBV5-6 with TRBJ2-1; weak D call: TRBD2 (6 bases). The V gene's germline CDR1 is SGHDT and CDR2 YYEEEE. This CDR3 region has 12 residues. The V end lost 1 base, the J end lost 16 bases, and 15 bases lay between the germline ends.

This clone appeared a single time. The chain joins TRBV7-9 to TRBJ2-2; tentative D call: TRBD1 (6 bases). The CDR3 contains 12 residues. Germline values: CDR1 SEHNR, CDR2 FQNEAQ (reference sequence). V lost 5 bases and J 7 bases, leaving 8 bases between the germline ends. The CDR3 DNA sequence: TGTGCCAGCAGCGACAGGATCGGGGAGCTGTTTTTT. Protein sequence: CASSDRIGELFF.

The V and J genes are TRBV5-4 and TRBJ2-7; D is perhaps TRBD2 (7 bases). The V end was cut by 4 bases, the J end by 0 bases, with 17 bases between. CDR1 is SGHNT, CDR2 YYREEE, per germline (reference sequence). The CDR3 is 16 amino acids. The CDR3 reads CASSGGGSASSYEQYF. The CDR3 nucleotides are TGTGCCAGCAGCGGGGGCGGGAGCGCGAGCTCCTACGAGCAGTACTTC. Variable domain in full (rest from reference TRBV5-4 and TRBJ2-7): ETGVTQSPTHLIKTRGQQVTLRCSSQSGHNTVSWYQQALGQGPQFIFQYYREEENGRGNFPPRFSGLQFPNYSSELNVNALELDDSALYLCASSGGGSASSYEQYFGPGTRLTVT.

The rearrangement links TRBV4-2 to TRBJ2-7, with 7 bases identical to TRBD2. CDR3 size: 15 residues. The ends lost 0 bases at V and 4 bases at J; junction bases unmatched: 6. CDR1 and CDR2 from the germline V gene are LGHNA and YNFKEQ. The CDR3 loop reads CASSQDLGGRYEQYF. CDR3 coding DNA: TGTGCCAGCAGCCAAGATCTGGGGGGGAGGTACGAGCAGTACTTC.

The CDR3 reads CASAQVGGYQETQYF. The DNA for the CDR3 is TGTGCCAGCGCCCAGGTCGGGGGGTACCAAGAGACCCAGTACTTC. This chain uses TRBV3-1 (or the pseudogene TRBV3-2) with TRBJ2-5, with 7 bases fitting TRBD2. This CDR3 has 15 amino acids. Germline-derived CDR1 and CDR2 are LGHDT and YNNKEL (reference sequence). Trimming at V came to 8 bases and at J to 0 bases, leaving 9 bases not matched to a gene.

This chain joins TRBV3-1 (or the pseudogene TRBV3-2) and TRBJ1-6; 7 bases are shared with TRBD1. Germline V CDR1 and CDR2: LGHDT, YNNKEL (reference sequence). J gave up 5 bases and V 1 base, and 5 bases lay outside the gene matches. The CDR3 runs 16 residues. CDR3 amino acids: CASSQGRTGNNSPLHF. DNA for the CDR3: TGTGCCAGCAGCCAAGGACGGACAGGCAATAATTCACCCCTCCACTTT.

The chain employs TRBV21-1 and TRBJ2-3; the D call TRBD1 from the table was never checked on the DNA. TRBV21-1 is a recognized pseudogene. The CDR3 consists of 15 residues. The CDR3 region has the DNA TGTGCCAGCAGCAAAATGACAGGGAGCACAGATACGCAGTATTTT. It codes for CASSKMTGSTDTQYF.

This chain connects TRBV19 to TRBJ2-2, with D tentatively TRBD1 (6 bases). The germline V gene encodes CDR1 LNHDA and CDR2 SQIVND (reference sequence). V was clipped by 3 bases and J by 3 bases, with 20 bases between them. This CDR3 contains 18 residues. As DNA, the CDR3 is TGTGCCAGTAGTATTGACAGAACACAGGGCTTGGACACCGGGGAGCTGTTTTTT. Translation gives CASSIDRTQGLDTGELFF.

This chain links TRBV7-2 with TRBJ2-7, with 9 positions matching TRBD1. V lost 5 bases to trimming and J lost 2 bases; unmatched junction nucleotides: 13. The CDR3 has 17 amino acids. CDR1 is SGHTA and CDR2 is FQGNSA in the germline V gene. The CDR3 here is CASSLSVGTGLPYEQYF. The CDR3 coding sequence is TGTGCCAGCAGCCTTAGCGTCGGGACAGGGCTTCCCTACGAGCAGTACTTC.

DNA of the CDR3: TGCAGCGCACAGGAACGAAATCAGCCCCAGCATTTT. This translates into CSAQERNQPQHF. The chain couples TRBV29-1 to TRBJ1-5; D might be TRBD1 (5 bases). This CDR3 spans 12 amino acids. CDR1 is SQVTM, CDR2 ANQGSEA, per germline. Trimming left V 7 bases short and J 4 bases short, with 11 bases between.

The chain joins TRBV6-5 to TRBJ2-2, with D perhaps TRBD2 (6 bases). Germline CDR1 reads MNHEY; CDR2 reads SVGAGI. Deletions cut 8 bases from V and 1 base from J, with 14 bases between. The CDR3 spans 15 residues. The CDR3 region has the DNA TGTGCCAGCTATTCCCGGGGGTTGAACACCGGGGAGCTGTTTTTT. Amino acid sequence: CASYSRGLNTGELFF.

The chain is built from TRBV21-1 and TRBJ2-3; TRBD2 is taken as the D call from the table, unchecked against the DNA. TRBV21-1 counts as a pseudogene. This CDR3 contains 16 residues. The CDR3 DNA is TGTGCCAGCAGCAAAGACATAGCGGGGGGCCCGGATACGCAGTATTTT. As protein: CASSKDIAGGPDTQYF.

The chain links TRBV5-1 to TRBJ2-7; TRBD1 aligns across 9 bases. The germline V gene encodes CDR1 SGHRS and CDR2 YFSETQ. Losses at the gene ends were 4 bases for V and 6 bases for J; bases not matched to a gene: 8. The CDR3 loop spans 14 amino acids. The CDR3 DNA is TGCGCCAGCAGCCCCACAGGGGGCATAGGCGAGCAGTACTTC. This codes for CASSPTGGIGEQYF.

The chain employs TRBV5-1 and TRBJ2-5; tentative D call: TRBD2 (5 bases). The CDR3 consists of 12 residues. Trimming pared 4 bases from V and 7 bases from J, leaving 11 bases between. The germline gives CDR1 SGHRS, CDR2 YFSETQ. The CDR3 DNA follows: TGCGCCAGCAGCGTGACCCGGGGGACCCAGTACTTC. This encodes CASSVTRGTQYF.

The chain joins TRBV19 to TRBJ2-7; D uncertain. CDR3 length equals 13 residues. The germline gives CDR1 LNHDA, CDR2 SQIVND (reference sequence). V dropped 5 bases and J dropped 3 bases, with 11 bases sitting between them. CDR3 in amino acids: CASSSRHLYEQYF. Written as DNA, the CDR3 is TGTGCCAGTAGTTCCCGACATCTCTACGAGCAGTACTTC.

The chain combines TRBV2 with TRBJ1-2, with TRBD1 matching 8 bases. Germline V CDR1 and CDR2: SNHLY, FYNNEI. The ends lost 5 bases at V and 6 bases at J; junction bases unmatched: 8. The CDR3 has 14 residues. CDR3 sequence reads: CASSSQGAQNGYTF. CDR3 in DNA: TGTGCCAGCAGTTCTCAGGGGGCGCAGAATGGCTACACCTTC.

The chain is built from TRBV5-1 and TRBJ2-1, with 9 bases identical to TRBD1. Germline lookup yields CDR1 SGHRS and CDR2 YFSETQ. Trimming at V came to 0 bases and at J to 8 bases, leaving 6 bases not matched to a gene. There are 15 residues in the CDR3. Here the CDR3 reads CASSLAGTGRDEQFF. In nucleotides, the CDR3 is TGCGCCAGCAGCTTGGCCGGGACAGGGAGAGATGAGCAGTTCTTC.

This clone was seen once. This chain connects TRBV18 to TRBJ1-5; 7 bases map to TRBD1. CDR3 size: 16 residues. The germline V gene has CDR1 KGHSH and CDR2 LQKENI. V shed 6 bases and J 5 bases; nucleotides not matched to a gene: 13. Here the CDR3 DNA reads TGTGCCAGCTCCCCCCGGGCAGGGGGAAGGGATCAGCCCCAGCATTTT. It specifies CASSPRAGGRDQPQHF.

V gene TRBV10-3 combines with J gene TRBJ2-7; a weak D match, TRBD2 (6 bases). Germline V gene lookup returns CDR1 ENHRY and CDR2 SYGVKD. This CDR3 region has 13 residues. V gave up 6 bases and J gave up 0 bases, with 9 bases separating them. CDR3 sequence (DNA): TGTGCCATCAGGGACGGGGGCTCCTACGAGCAGTACTTC. It encodes CAIRDGGSYEQYF.

V and J are TRBV3-1 (or the pseudogene TRBV3-2) and TRBJ1-6, with D unresolved. Per germline, CDR1 LGHDT and CDR2 YNNKEL (reference sequence). This CDR3 has 15 amino acids. The germline V and J ends were trimmed by 0 bases and 12 bases, with 15 bases remaining between them. The CDR3 nucleotides read TGTGCCAGCAGCCAAGATAAAAAGAGGGATCGACCCCTCCACTTT. This sequence encodes CASSQDKKRDRPLHF.

The chain recombines TRBV2 with TRBJ1-6; a possible D gene is TRBD1 (5 bases). Trimming took off 4 bases at V and 0 bases at J, with 10 bases between the two ends. This CDR3 is built from 16 residues. Germline lookup yields CDR1 SNHLY and CDR2 FYNNEI. For the CDR3, the DNA is TGTGCCAGCAGTGGTAGACAGAGCTCCTATAATTCACCCCTCCACTTT. Its translation is CASSGRQSSYNSPLHF.

The genes are TRBV7-2 and TRBJ1-6, with D maybe TRBD1 (5 bases). CDR1 is SGHTA, CDR2 FQGNSA, per germline. V shed 6 bases and J shed 10 bases, with 16 bases lying between them. The CDR3 spans 14 residues. CDR3 sequence: CASSQGLRGSPLHF. The DNA of the CDR3 is TGTGCCAGCAGTCAAGGGTTACGGGGGTCACCCCTCCACTTT.